The clone carrying this TCR beta chain has more than one count but fewer than ten. Individuals aged roughly 18 to 95 years were recruited from 24 US areas. Assignment of participants to cohorts was predicated upon participant-reported clinical history. Either two negative PCRs, clearance, or symptom resolution qualified Cohort 3 donors as recovered. CDR1 is LGHNA, CDR2 YSLEER, per germline. Trimming left V 3 bases short and J 2 bases short, with 14 bases between. The CDR3 totals 17 residues. The sample originates from a study of blood T cell repertoires in COVID-19. Study overall: Researchers got acute and convalescent COVID-19 samples from the United States, Italy and Spain.

Produced via immunoSEQ multiplex PCR; TCRdb's table is partial and in-frame only. The sample lists over 200,000 clones; around 90% were seen once. This receptor was identified in a man aged 25-45 years who had recovered from COVID-19. V usage is TRBV4-3 and J usage is TRBJ2-6; possibly TRBD2 for D (6 bases). Sequencing input: PBMCs or T cells enriched from blood (not recorded which). The CDR3 nucleotides read TGCGCCAGCAGCCAGCCCATTTCGGGGGCTGGGGCCAACGTCCTGACTTTC. It translates to CASSQPISGAGANVLTF.